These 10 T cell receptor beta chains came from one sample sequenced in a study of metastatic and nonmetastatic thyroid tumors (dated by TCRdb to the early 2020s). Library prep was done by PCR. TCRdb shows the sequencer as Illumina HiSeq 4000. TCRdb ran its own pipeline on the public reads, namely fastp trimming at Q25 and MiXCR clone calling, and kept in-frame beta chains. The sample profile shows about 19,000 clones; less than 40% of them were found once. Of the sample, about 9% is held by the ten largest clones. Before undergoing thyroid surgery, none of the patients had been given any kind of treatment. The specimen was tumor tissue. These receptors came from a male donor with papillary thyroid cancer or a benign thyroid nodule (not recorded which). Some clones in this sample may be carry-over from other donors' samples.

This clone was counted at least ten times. CDR3 DNA: TGTGCCAGCAGCAAGGGGGGGAACACCGGGGAGCTGTTTTTT. As protein: CASSKGGNTGELFF. The chain couples TRBV5-4 to TRBJ2-2; possibly TRBD1 or TRBD2 for D (6 bases each). This CDR3 contains 14 residues. The germline CDR1 and CDR2 sequences are SGHNT and YYREEE (reference sequence). V lost 4 bases to trimming and J lost 1 base, with 8 bases between them.

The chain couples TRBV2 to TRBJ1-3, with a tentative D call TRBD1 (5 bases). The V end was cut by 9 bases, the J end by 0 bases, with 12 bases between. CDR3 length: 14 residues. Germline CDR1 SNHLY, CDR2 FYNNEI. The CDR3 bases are TGTGCCAGGTCACTAGGGGACTCTGGAAACACCATATATTTT. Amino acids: CARSLGDSGNTIYF.

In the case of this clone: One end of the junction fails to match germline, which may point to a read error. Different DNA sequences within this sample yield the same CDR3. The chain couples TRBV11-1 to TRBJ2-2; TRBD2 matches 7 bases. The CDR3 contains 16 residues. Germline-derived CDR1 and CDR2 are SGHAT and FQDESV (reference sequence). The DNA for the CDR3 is TGTGCAAGCAGCCCCGCTAGCGGTAGGAACACCGGGGAGCTGTTTTTT. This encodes CASSPASGRNTGELFF.

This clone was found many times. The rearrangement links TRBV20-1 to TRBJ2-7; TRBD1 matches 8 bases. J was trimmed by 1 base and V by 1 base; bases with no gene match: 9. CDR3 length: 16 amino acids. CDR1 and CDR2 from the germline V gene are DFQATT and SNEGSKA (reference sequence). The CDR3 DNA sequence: TGCAGTGCTAGAGGGGCAGGGGGCGTACCATCCTACGAGCAGTACTTC. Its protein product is CSARGAGGVPSYEQYF.

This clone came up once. The CDR3 nucleotides are TGTGCCAGCAGCCCGGGACTAGCGGGAGGAGGATACACAGATACGCAGTATTTT. Translated: CASSPGLAGGGYTDTQYF. The chain combines TRBV7-6 with TRBJ2-3; 15 positions match TRBD2. Germline-derived CDR1 and CDR2 are SGHVS and FNYEAQ. J lost 2 bases, V lost 5 bases, and 8 bases had no gene match. The CDR3 length is 18 residues.

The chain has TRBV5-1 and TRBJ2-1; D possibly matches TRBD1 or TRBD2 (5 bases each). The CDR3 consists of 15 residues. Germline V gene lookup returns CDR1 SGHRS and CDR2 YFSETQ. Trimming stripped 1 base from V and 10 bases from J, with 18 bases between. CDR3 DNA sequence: TGCGCCAGCAGCTTGACCACGGCCCAGAGGGGCGAGCAGTTCTTC. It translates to CASSLTTAQRGEQFF.

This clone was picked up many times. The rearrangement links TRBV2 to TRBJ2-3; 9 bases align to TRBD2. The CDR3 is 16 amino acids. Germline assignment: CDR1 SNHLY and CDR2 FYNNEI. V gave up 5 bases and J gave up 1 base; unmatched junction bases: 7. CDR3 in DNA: TGTGCCAGCAGTCAGACTAGCGGATCTCGCACAGATACGCAGTATTTT. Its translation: CASSQTSGSRTDTQYF.

The CDR3 reads CASSLTPSGSLATQYF. The DNA of the CDR3 is TGTGCCAGCAGCTTAACGCCTAGCGGGAGTCTTGCGACCCAGTACTTC. The J gene is TRBJ2-5, the V gene TRBV7-8, with 10 nucleotides matching TRBD2. The V gene's germline CDR1 is SGHVS and CDR2 FQNEAQ. The CDR3 sequence is 16 residues long. J lost 7 bases, V lost 2 bases, and 10 bases had no gene match.

In DNA, the CDR3 is TGTGCCAGCAGCCCTAGACTAGCGGGACGTGCAGATACGCAGTATTTT. Translation gives CASSPRLAGRADTQYF. This chain links TRBV11-2 with TRBJ2-3; 11 bases are a match to TRBD2. The V gene end was trimmed by 5 bases and the J gene end by 4 bases; junction bases not matched to a gene: 8. This CDR3 region has 16 residues. Germline V lookup: CDR1 SGHAT, CDR2 FQNNGV.

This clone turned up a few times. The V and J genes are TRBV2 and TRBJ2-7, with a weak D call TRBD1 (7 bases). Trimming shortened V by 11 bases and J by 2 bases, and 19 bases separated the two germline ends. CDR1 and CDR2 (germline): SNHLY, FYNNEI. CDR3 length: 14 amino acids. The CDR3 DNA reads TGTGCCGCGGGAAAAGGGGGCACTACCTACGAGCAGTACTTC. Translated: CAAGKGGTTYEQYF.